The entry below gives a single T cell receptor beta chain sequence along with its context. Its cognate antigen is unknown. This sample is part of a study of response to subunit inactivated influenza vaccine. Findings of the study overall: Authors suggested each seasonal influenza vaccination recruits few new T cells.

From the RT-PCR reads, TCRdb called clonotypes with MiXCR, one entry per CDR3 protein. The repertoire holds 300,000 to 350,000 distinct CDR3 sequences, with about 20% as singletons. The CDR3 extends over 15 amino acids. The ends were cut back, 4 bases at V and 4 bases at J, with 14 bases in the middle. Germline V gene sequence: CDR1 SGHVS, CDR2 FNYEAQ. The chain joins TRBV7-6 to TRBJ2-1; D unresolved. The specimen was PBMCs from blood, collected about 20 months after vaccination. The receptor's source is a man in his fifties or sixties who received an inactivated influenza vaccine. CDR3 residues: CASSSGLQVYNEQFF. CDR3 DNA sequence: TGTGCCAGCAGCTCAGGCCTTCAAGTTTACAATGAGCAGTTCTTC.